These 19 T cell receptor beta chains came from one sample sequenced in a study of blood T cell repertoires in COVID-19. Assay: immunoSEQ multiplex PCR; the TCRdb copy retains only in-frame clones and omits some. The sample has under 250,000 clones; roughly 80% are singletons. The sequenced sample consisted of peripheral blood. The receptors stem from a man aged 45-60 years with active or convalescent COVID-19.

This clone was observed once. The rearrangement joins TRBV2 to TRBJ1-2; 8 bases align to TRBD1. Per the germline V gene, CDR1 is SNHLY and CDR2 is FYNNEI. The CDR3 has 13 amino acids. After removal of 9 bases from V and 4 bases from J, the junction contained 7 bases not matched to a gene. CDR3 loop: CASGQGMGYGYTF. CDR3 nucleotide sequence: TGTGCCAGTGGACAGGGAATGGGCTATGGCTACACCTTC.

This clone was counted between two and nine times. The rearrangement links TRBV7-3 to TRBJ1-5; D is unresolved. From germline, CDR1 is SGHTA and CDR2 FQGTGA. Trimming removed 3 bases from V and 3 bases from J, with 3 bases in between. The length of the CDR3 is 12 residues. The DNA of the CDR3 is TGTGCCAGCAGCTTCCTCAATCAGCCCCAGCATTTT. Translation: CASSFLNQPQHF.

The chain employs TRBV7-9 and TRBJ1-2; perhaps TRBD1 as D (5 bases). CDR1 is SEHNR, CDR2 FQNEAQ, per germline (reference sequence). This CDR3 has 13 amino acids. V dropped 3 bases and J dropped 3 bases, with 8 bases sitting between them. DNA for the CDR3: TGTGCCAGCAGCTTGGGGGGTGACTATGGCTACACCTTC. It is translated as CASSLGGDYGYTF.

The J gene is TRBJ2-7, the V gene TRBV5-1; 7 nucleotides align to TRBD1. The germline V gene has CDR1 SGHRS and CDR2 YFSETQ. V was pared by 7 bases and J by 1 base, with 11 bases of the junction left unmatched. The CDR3 has 15 amino acids. The CDR3: CASGSRQGDSYEQYF. The CDR3, as DNA: TGCGCCAGCGGGTCAAGACAGGGTGATTCCTACGAGCAGTACTTC.

The gene calls are TRBV19 and TRBJ1-5; no clear D. V was shortened by 5 bases and J by 7 bases, with 18 bases between the two germline ends. Germline V gene lookup returns CDR1 LNHDA and CDR2 SQIVND (reference sequence). This CDR3 is built from 15 residues. In DNA, the CDR3 is TGTGCCAGTAGTCAACCCGGACGATCGGGGCAGCCCCAGCATTTT. This translates into CASSQPGRSGQPQHF.

The chain employs TRBV6-5 and TRBJ2-6, with unresolved D. Germline V gene data show CDR1 as MNHEY and CDR2 as SVGAGI. This CDR3 has 14 residues. Trimming removed 5 bases from V and 1 base from J, with 6 bases in between. The CDR3 loop reads CASSIPSGANVLTF. CDR3 DNA sequence: TGTGCCAGCAGTATTCCTTCTGGGGCCAACGTCCTGACTTTC.

This chain links TRBV5-1 with TRBJ2-2; the match to TRBD2 covers 10 bases. The CDR3 covers 19 residues. V shed 3 bases and J 5 bases; nucleotides not matched to a gene: 16. CDR1 is SGHRS, CDR2 YFSETQ, per germline. CDR3 sequence: CASSSARTRLAGETGELFF. CDR3 DNA sequence: TGCGCCAGCAGCTCTGCGAGGACCCGGCTAGCGGGGGAAACCGGGGAGCTGTTTTTT.

The V and J genes are TRBV6-2 or TRBV6-3 and TRBJ1-6; D is ambiguous. The V and J ends lost 6 bases and 7 bases respectively, with 13 bases between them. The germline V gene has CDR1 MNHEY and CDR2 SVGEGT. The CDR3 is 14 amino acids. In DNA, the CDR3 is TGTGCCAGCAGCCCCGGACGGGAAAATTCACCCCTCCACTTT. Amino acid sequence: CASSPGRENSPLHF.

The rearrangement links TRBV5-1 to TRBJ2-1; TRBD2 matches 10 bases. Trimming at V came to 4 bases and at J to 7 bases, leaving 11 bases not matched to a gene. The CDR3 is 16 residues long. Germline V CDR1 and CDR2: SGHRS, YFSETQ. The CDR3 nucleotides are TGCGCCAGCAGCAAACTACTAGCGGGGTCAGGAAATGAGCAGTTCTTC. It is translated as CASSKLLAGSGNEQFF.

V and J are TRBV13 and TRBJ2-2; the match to TRBD2 covers 8 bases. This CDR3 spans 15 amino acids. The J segment lost 5 bases and the V segment lost 5 bases, leaving 7 bases of the junction unmatched. Per the germline V gene, CDR1 is PRHDT and CDR2 is FYEKMQ (reference sequence). CDR3 nucleotide sequence: TGTGCCAGCAGCCAAACGGGGGGGCTTACCGGGGAGCTGTTTTTT. It codes for CASSQTGGLTGELFF.

The J gene is TRBJ1-4, the V gene TRBV10-3, with D possibly being TRBD1 (5 bases). The germline V gene encodes CDR1 ENHRY and CDR2 SYGVKD. The CDR3 runs 12 residues. Trimming removed 10 bases from V and 8 bases from J, with 14 bases in between. The CDR3 coding sequence is TGTGCCACCAGAGACAGAGGCGAAAAACTGTTTTTT. It specifies CATRDRGEKLFF.

V is TRBV5-1 and J is TRBJ1-4; TRBD1 is a possible D gene (6 bases). V was shortened by 0 bases and J by 7 bases, with 16 bases between the two germline ends. Germline V lookup: CDR1 SGHRS, CDR2 YFSETQ. CDR3 length: 16 amino acids. CDR3 sequence: CASSLGFNRVGEKLFF. DNA for the CDR3: TGCGCCAGCAGCTTGGGTTTTAACAGGGTCGGTGAAAAACTGTTTTTT.

This clone occurred once. This chain joins TRBV9 and TRBJ1-2; unclear D gene. The CDR3 totals 13 residues. V gave up 1 base and J gave up 6 bases, with 10 bases separating them. Germline loops: CDR1 SGDLS, CDR2 YYNGEE. DNA of the CDR3: TGTGCCAGCAGCGTACCGGGGAGGCATGGCTACACCTTC. This sequence encodes CASSVPGRHGYTF.

This rearrangement joins TRBV30 to TRBJ1-2; tentative D call: TRBD1 (5 bases). In germline, CDR1 is GTSNPN, CDR2 SVGIG (reference sequence). Trimming took 1 base from V and 8 from J, leaving 11 bases between them. This CDR3 region has 12 residues. In DNA form, the CDR3 reads TGTGCCTGGAGTGCGGGGGGAGAGGGCTACACCTTC. Protein sequence: CAWSAGGEGYTF.

In its sample, this clone was seen once. This chain links TRBV30 with TRBJ1-2, with D tentatively TRBD1 (5 bases). V lost 2 bases and J 9 bases, leaving 16 bases between the germline ends. This CDR3 comprises 13 residues. The germline V gene has CDR1 GTSNPN and CDR2 SVGIG (reference sequence). The CDR3 sequence: CAWSSQQGGSYTF. CDR3 nucleotide sequence: TGTGCCTGGAGTTCCCAGCAGGGCGGTAGCTACACCTTC.

The genes are TRBV7-8 and TRBJ2-7; maybe TRBD2 (6 bases). With 0 bases removed from V and 0 bases from J, the gap between germline ends came to 15 bases. Germline V CDR1 and CDR2: SGHVS, FQNEAQ. The CDR3 covers 17 residues. DNA for the CDR3: TGTGCCAGCAGCTTAGCGCTAAGCGGGCCGAGCTCCTACGAGCAGTACTTC. Translating it yields CASSLALSGPSSYEQYF.

DNA of the CDR3: TGTGCCTGGAACCTGGGGGGTTCAGGGACCCAGTACTTC. It codes for CAWNLGGSGTQYF. The chain uses TRBV30 and TRBJ2-5; a possible D gene is TRBD2 (6 bases). V was trimmed by 4 bases and J by 7 bases, leaving 16 bases between them. The germline V gene encodes CDR1 GTSNPN and CDR2 SVGIG (reference sequence). This CDR3 has 13 amino acids.

J is TRBJ2-1 and V is TRBV9; D perhaps matches TRBD2 (6 bases). The CDR3 is 17 residues long. Per germline, CDR1 SGDLS and CDR2 YYNGEE. V shed 0 bases and J shed 5 bases, with 18 bases lying between them. The CDR3 here is CASSVASSAPGDNEQFF. The CDR3 bases are TGTGCCAGCAGCGTAGCTAGTAGTGCGCCGGGGGACAATGAGCAGTTCTTC.

The CDR3 DNA is TGTGCCAGTAGCAGGGGTTTCACTGAAGCTTTCTTT. It translates to CASSRGFTEAFF. The J gene is TRBJ1-1, the V gene TRBV19, with D possibly being TRBD1 (6 bases). V lost 6 bases to trimming and J lost 4 bases, with 9 bases between them. The germline V gene encodes CDR1 LNHDA and CDR2 SQIVND (reference sequence). The CDR3 contains 12 residues. Filled out from reference TRBV19 and TRBJ1-1, the complete variable domain reads DGGITQSPKYLFRKEGQNVTLSCEQNLNHDAMYWYRQDPGQGLRLIYYSQIVNDFQKGDIAEGYSVSREKKESFPLTVTSAQKNPTAFYLCASSRGFTEAFFGQGTRLTVV.